Below, one T cell receptor beta chain is given with its context. This clonotype was seen only a few times. Its antigen is unknown. One base away there is no much larger clone; base qualities are not given. The sample was run on an Illumina NovaSeq 6000. Using 5'RACE with constant-segment primers, TCRalpha and TCRbeta cDNA libraries were constructed, with sample barcodes and unique molecular identifiers added in the process. RNA was extracted from every sample with Trizol reagent. Library amplification was performed in two PCR steps, and a second sample barcode and Illumina TruSeq adapters were introduced in the second step. Libraries were sequenced on an Illumina NovaSeq with 2 x 150 bp paired-end reads. On the study's bioinformatics: With migec v1.2.7, reads were demultiplexed and then collapsed into UMI-guided consensus sequences. Using mixcr v2.1.11, the UMI consensuses were aligned to TRA and TRB V and J templates and assembled into clonotypes. A clonotype was counted as expanded or contracted only when both edgeR and NoisET called the clonotype significant, with the noise models trained on biological replicates. For edgeR calls, a false discovery rate-adjusted p below 0.01 and a log2 fold-change threshold of 1 were applied. PCA with hierarchical clustering of max-normalized trajectories of the 1000 most abundant clonotypes was used as exploratory dynamics analysis. The CD4 or CD8 phenotype of responding clones was assigned using the separately sequenced CD4+ and CD8+ repertoires. TCRdb reran the public reads through fastp at Q25 and MiXCR, keeping productive beta chains. Rows with a matching CDR3 protein are joined into one entry that keeps the most common DNA and genes. The V and J calls were not made by the authors but by TCRdb's processing. Here the sample has 400,000 or so distinct CDR3 sequences; over 20% occur a single time. Around 12% of the sample is taken by the ten largest.

This sample was taken from a study of T-cell memory formation after mild COVID-19 (dated by TCRdb to the early 2020s). Regarding the research as a whole: Most TCR sequence clusters were specific to one of the two donors. In a couple of donors, T-cell clones that expanded and contracted after mild COVID-19 were followed by sequencing TCRalpha and TCRbeta repertoires longitudinally. The cohort comprised two young, previously healthy adult volunteers, one female and one male.

Ficoll-Paque density gradient centrifugation was the method used to isolate PBMCs. The paper's findings and limits, for the study overall: Balanced CD4/CD8 phenotypes were observed for clones contracting from day 15 to 85, whereas a bias towards CD4+ was observed for a second wave of clones expanding from day 15 to 37. SARS-CoV-2 specificity was not confirmed for the second-wave clones peaking on day 37. Contracting CD4+ clones were located mainly in the CM and EM memory subsets, whereas CD8+ clones were found to be enriched in EMRA. The detection of some responding clones in pre-infection memory suggests that pre-existing cross-reactive memory T cells joined the SARS-CoV-2 response. Only a couple of mild cases were covered in the study, and larger cohorts including severe cases with pre-infection samples were considered necessary.

The sequence was collected from an adult woman who had mild COVID-19 (a few samples of this study predate the infection). The sample titles of this study are shuffled in the database, so cell type and time point are left out; the donor was told from shared clones. The sequencing input was PBMCs or a T cell subset sorted from them (not recorded which).

The DNA sequence follows: TGTGCCACCAGCAGAGATGGGGGGGGGCCCAGCAATGAGCAGTTCTTC. Its protein reads: CATSRDGGGPSNEQFF. The sequence is built from TRBV15 and TRBJ2-1; a tentative D match to TRBD2 spans 7 bases. V gives up 0 bases and J gives up 6 bases, and the segment between their germline ends measures 15 bases. The CDR3 runs 16 amino acids, cysteine and phenylalanine included. Kept here is only the CDR3 DNA, which spans 48 bases and is read in frame from base 1. Sequences LNHNV (CDR1) and YYDKDF (CDR2) are obtained from the germline V gene (reference sequence). Here the CDR3 is joined to the reference TRBV15 and TRBJ2-1 genes, and the full variable domain is: DAMVIQNPRYQVTQFGKPVTLSCSQTLNHNVMYWYQQKSSQAPKLLFHYYDKDFNNEADTPDNFQSRRPNTSFCFLDIRSPGLGDTAMYLCATSRDGGGPSNEQFFGPGTRLTVL.